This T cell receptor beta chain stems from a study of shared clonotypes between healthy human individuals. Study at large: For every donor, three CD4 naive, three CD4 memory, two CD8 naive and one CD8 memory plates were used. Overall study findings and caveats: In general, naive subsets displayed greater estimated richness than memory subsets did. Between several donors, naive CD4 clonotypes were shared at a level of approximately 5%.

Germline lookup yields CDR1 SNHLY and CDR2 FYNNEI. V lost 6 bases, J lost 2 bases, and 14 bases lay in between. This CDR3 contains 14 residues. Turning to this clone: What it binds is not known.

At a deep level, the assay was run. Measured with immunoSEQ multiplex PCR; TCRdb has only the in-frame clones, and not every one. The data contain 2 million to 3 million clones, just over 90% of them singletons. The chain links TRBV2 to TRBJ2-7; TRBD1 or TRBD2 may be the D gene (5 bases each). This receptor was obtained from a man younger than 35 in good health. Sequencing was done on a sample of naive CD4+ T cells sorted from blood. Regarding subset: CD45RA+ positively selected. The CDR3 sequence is CASRRAGMAYEQYF. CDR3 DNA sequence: TGTGCCAGCAGGAGGGCAGGGATGGCCTACGAGCAGTACTTC. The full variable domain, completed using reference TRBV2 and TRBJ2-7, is EPEVTQTPSHQVTQMGQEVILRCVPISNHLYFYWYRQILGQKVEFLVSFYNNEISEKSEIFDDQFSVERPDGSNFTLKIRSTKLEDSAMYFCASRRAGMAYEQYFGPGTRLTVT.